This TCR beta chain is drawn from a study of blood T cell repertoires in COVID-19. Looking at the study overall: The origin of the acute and convalescent COVID-19 samples was the United States, Italy and Spain. PBMCs, B-cell-depleted T cells, or T cells provided the cDNA or gDNA that made up the material.

Seattle-derived patients entered the study during active infection and were followed longitudinally. Some clones are missing from TCRdb's copy, which holds only in-frame ones; the method was immunoSEQ multiplex PCR. This sample carries 100,000 to 150,000 clones, 70% to 75% of them seen once, and the ten largest clones take 4.5% to 6%. The CDR3 has 12 amino acids. V shed 5 bases and J shed 7 bases, with 8 bases lying between them. Per the germline V gene, CDR1 is MDHEN and CDR2 is SYDVKM. Material: peripheral blood. The sequence was obtained from a man older than 75 with COVID-19, enrolled during active disease. The chain is built from TRBV28 and TRBJ1-4; no firm D call. The CDR3 sequence is CASSPQSEKLFF. CDR3 DNA: TGTGCCAGCAGTCCACAAAGTGAAAAACTGTTTTTT.